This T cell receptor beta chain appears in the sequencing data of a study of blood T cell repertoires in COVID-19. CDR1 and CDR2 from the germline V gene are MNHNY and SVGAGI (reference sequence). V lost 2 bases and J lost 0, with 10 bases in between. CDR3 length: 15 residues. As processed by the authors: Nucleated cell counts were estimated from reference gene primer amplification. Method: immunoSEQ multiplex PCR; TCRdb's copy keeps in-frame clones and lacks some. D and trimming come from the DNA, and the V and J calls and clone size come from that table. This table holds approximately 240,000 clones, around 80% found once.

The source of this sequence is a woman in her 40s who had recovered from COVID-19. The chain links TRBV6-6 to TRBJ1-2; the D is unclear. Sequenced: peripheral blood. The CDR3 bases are TGTGCCAGCAGTTACGGAACAGACACTAACTATGGCTACACCTTC. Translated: CASSYGTDTNYGYTF.